A selection of T cell receptor beta chains follows, all from one sample in a study of early T cells in non-severe SARS-CoV-2 infection. TCRdb reprocessed the 5' RACE reads via MiXCR and lists one record per CDR3 protein. The table lists around 25,000 distinct CDR3 sequences, nearly 5% of them singletons. The sample consisted of whole blood. All receptors derive from an adult who was a healthcare worker with PCR-confirmed SARS-CoV-2 infection or an uninfected control (not recorded which). Both conserved end residues are part of each CDR3. The D gene is left open where the match is weak. Part of the rows lack a size; the others show once, few, many or a class for expanded clones.

V	size	D	J	CDR3	DNA
TRBV10-3	.	.	TRBJ1-1	CAITQGMNTEAFF	TGTGCCATCACCCAAGGGATGAACACTGAAGCTTTCTTT
TRBV5-1	few	TRBD1	TRBJ1-1	CASSWTGGNTEAFF	TGCGCCAGCAGCTGGACAGGGGGGAACACTGAAGCTTTCTTT
TRBV5-1	few	.	TRBJ2-5	CASSLARTTDPETQYF	TGCGCCAGCAGCTTGGCCAGGACTACCGACCCAGAGACCCAGTACTTC
TRBV5-1	many	.	TRBJ2-3	CASSLGTSTDTQYF	TGCGCCAGCAGCTTGGGGACTAGCACAGATACGCAGTATTTT
TRBV2	many	TRBD1	TRBJ1-4	CASSDRGRWEKLFF	TGTGCCAGCAGTGACAGGGGGCGTTGGGAAAAACTGTTTTTT
TRBV6-6	medium-sized	.	TRBJ1-1	CASRGDTEAFF	TGTGCCAGCAGGGGGGACACTGAAGCTTTCTTT
TRBV5-1	many	.	TRBJ2-1	CASSFDSDYNEQFF	TGCGCCAGCAGCTTCGACTCCGACTACAATGAGCAGTTCTTC
TRBV7-9	many	.	TRBJ1-6	CASSLEAQSPLHF	TGTGCCAGCAGCTTAGAGGCGCAATCACCCCTCCACTTT
TRBV20-1	many	TRBD1	TRBJ1-4	CSARQGAGEKLFF	TGCAGTGCTAGACAGGGGGCGGGTGAAAAACTGTTTTTT
TRBV6-5	.	TRBD1	TRBJ2-6	CASSPTGGYPGANVLTF	TGTGCCAGCAGCCCAACAGGGGGGTACCCTGGGGCCAACGTCCTGACTTTC
TRBV5-5	many	.	TRBJ1-3	CASSLNQGSTLSGNTIYF	TGTGCCAGCAGCTTGAACCAGGGGTCTACCCTCTCTGGAAACACCATATATTTT
TRBV5-4	.	.	TRBJ2-2	CASSLAAGSGELFF	TGTGCCAGCAGCTTGGCGGCGGGGTCCGGGGAGCTGTTTTTT
TRBV12-3/TRBV12-4	few	.	TRBJ2-7	CASSLKEGAYEQYF	TGTGCCAGCAGTTTGAAGGAGGGGGCCTACGAGCAGTACTTC
TRBV6-6	many	TRBD2	TRBJ2-2	CASSLRYSGRVNTGELFF	TGTGCCAGCAGCCTTCGATATAGCGGGAGGGTCAACACCGGGGAGCTGTTTTTT
TRBV3-1	medium-sized	TRBD1	TRBJ2-7	CASSRGGGEQYF	TGTGCCAGCAGCCGAGGGGGCGGAGAGCAGTACTTC
TRBV29-1	many	.	TRBJ2-1	CSLAKLYNEQFF	TGCAGTTTAGCGAAATTATACAATGAGCAGTTCTTC
TRBV29-1	many	TRBD2	TRBJ2-3	CSVASGRFTDTQYF	TGCAGCGTTGCTAGCGGGAGATTCACAGATACGCAGTATTTT
TRBV30	.	.	TRBJ2-3	CAWSELRVTDTQYF	TGTGCCTGGAGTGAGCTCAGGGTGACAGATACGCAGTATTTT
TRBV12-3/TRBV12-4	few	.	TRBJ1-6	CASSFGRVNSPLHF	TGTGCCAGCAGTTTCGGACGGGTAAATTCACCCCTCCACTTT
TRBV12-3/TRBV12-4	once	.	TRBJ2-1	CASRFSAPYNEQFF	TGTGCCAGCAGATTTAGCGCCCCCTACAATGAGCAGTTCTTC
TRBV10-3	many	.	TRBJ1-5	CAISPGDLNQPQHF	TGTGCCATCAGTCCGGGGGACCTCAATCAGCCCCAGCATTTT
TRBV4-1	many	.	TRBJ2-1	CASSQVTGVGPEQFF	TGCGCCAGCAGCCAAGTGACGGGAGTGGGGCCTGAGCAGTTCTTC
TRBV20-1	few	.	TRBJ1-1	CSARDTRRGPNTEAFF	TGCAGTGCTAGAGATACGAGGCGGGGACCTAACACTGAAGCTTTCTTT
TRBV20-1	many	.	TRBJ2-1	CSAPDSSYNEQFF	TGCAGTGCCCCGGACAGCTCCTACAATGAGCAGTTCTTC
TRBV30	many	TRBD1	TRBJ1-1	CASGGGQMNTEAFF	TGTGCCTCAGGGGGGGGACAGATGAACACTGAAGCTTTCTTT
TRBV3-1	.	.	TRBJ1-2	CASSRSGGTYGYTF	TGTGCCAGCAGCCGCAGTGGCGGCACCTATGGCTACACCTTC